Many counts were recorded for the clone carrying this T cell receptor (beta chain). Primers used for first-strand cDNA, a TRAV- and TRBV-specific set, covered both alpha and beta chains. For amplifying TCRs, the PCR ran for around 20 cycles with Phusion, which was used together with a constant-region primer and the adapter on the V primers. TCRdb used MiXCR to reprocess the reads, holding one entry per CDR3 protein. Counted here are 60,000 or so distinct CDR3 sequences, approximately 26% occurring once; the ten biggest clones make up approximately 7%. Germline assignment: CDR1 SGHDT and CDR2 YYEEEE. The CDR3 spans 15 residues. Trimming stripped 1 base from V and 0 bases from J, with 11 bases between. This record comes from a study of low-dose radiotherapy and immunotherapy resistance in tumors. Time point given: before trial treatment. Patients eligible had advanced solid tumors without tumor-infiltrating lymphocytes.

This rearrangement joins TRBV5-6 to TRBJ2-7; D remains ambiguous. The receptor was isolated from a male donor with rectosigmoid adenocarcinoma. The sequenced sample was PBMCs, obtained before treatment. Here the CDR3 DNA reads TGTGCCAGCAGCTTGAATGTCCTACTCTCCTACGAGCAGTACTTC. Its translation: CASSLNVLLSYEQYF.